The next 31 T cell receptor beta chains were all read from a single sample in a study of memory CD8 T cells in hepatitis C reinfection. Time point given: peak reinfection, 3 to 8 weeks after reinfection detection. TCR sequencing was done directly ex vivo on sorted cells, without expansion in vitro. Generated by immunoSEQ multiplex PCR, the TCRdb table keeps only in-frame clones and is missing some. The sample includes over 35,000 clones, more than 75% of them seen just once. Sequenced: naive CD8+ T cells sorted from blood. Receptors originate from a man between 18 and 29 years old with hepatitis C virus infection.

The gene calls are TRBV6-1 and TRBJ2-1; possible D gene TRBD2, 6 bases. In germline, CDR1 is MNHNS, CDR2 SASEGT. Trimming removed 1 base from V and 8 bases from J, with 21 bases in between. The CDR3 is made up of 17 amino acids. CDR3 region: CASSEVRRRGDPDEQFF. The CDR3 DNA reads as TGTGCCAGCAGTGAAGTTAGGAGGAGGGGCGACCCCGATGAGCAGTTCTTC.

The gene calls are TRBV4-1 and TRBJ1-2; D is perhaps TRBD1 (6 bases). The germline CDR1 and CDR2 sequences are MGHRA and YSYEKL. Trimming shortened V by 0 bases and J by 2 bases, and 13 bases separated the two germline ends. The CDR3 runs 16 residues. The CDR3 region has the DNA TGCGCCAGCAGCCAAGATCCGGGGGGCGCAAACTATGGCTACACCTTC. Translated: CASSQDPGGANYGYTF.

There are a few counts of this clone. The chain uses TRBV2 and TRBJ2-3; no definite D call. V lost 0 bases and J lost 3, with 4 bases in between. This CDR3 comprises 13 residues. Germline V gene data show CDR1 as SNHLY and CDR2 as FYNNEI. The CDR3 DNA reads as TGTGCCAGCAGTGAAGCGAGGACAGATACGCAGTATTTT. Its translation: CASSEARTDTQYF.

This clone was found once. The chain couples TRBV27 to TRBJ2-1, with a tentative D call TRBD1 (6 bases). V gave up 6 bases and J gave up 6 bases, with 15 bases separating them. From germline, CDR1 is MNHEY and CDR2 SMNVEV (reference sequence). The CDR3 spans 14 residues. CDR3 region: CASSSGQNPNEQFF. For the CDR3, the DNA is TGTGCCAGCAGCTCCGGACAGAATCCCAATGAGCAGTTCTTC.

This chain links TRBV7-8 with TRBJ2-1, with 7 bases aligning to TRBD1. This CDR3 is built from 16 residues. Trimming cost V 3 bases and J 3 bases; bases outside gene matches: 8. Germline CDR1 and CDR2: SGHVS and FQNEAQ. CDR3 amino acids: CASSFPSDRLYNEQFF. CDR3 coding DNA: TGTGCCAGCAGCTTCCCCTCGGACAGGCTCTACAATGAGCAGTTCTTC.

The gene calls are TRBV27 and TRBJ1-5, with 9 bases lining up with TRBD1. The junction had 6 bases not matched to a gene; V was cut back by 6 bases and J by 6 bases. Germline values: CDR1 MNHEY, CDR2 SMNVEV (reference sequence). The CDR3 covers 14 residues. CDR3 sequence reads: CASSLQGAGQPQHF. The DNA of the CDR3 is TGTGCCAGCAGCCTACAGGGGGCGGGTCAGCCCCAGCATTTT.

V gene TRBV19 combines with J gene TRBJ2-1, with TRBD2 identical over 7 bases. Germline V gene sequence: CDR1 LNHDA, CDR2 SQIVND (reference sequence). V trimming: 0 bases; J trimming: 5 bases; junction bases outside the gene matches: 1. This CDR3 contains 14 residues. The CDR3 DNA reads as TGTGCCAGTAGTATAGATGCGGGGGACAATGAGCAGTTCTTC. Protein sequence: CASSIDAGDNEQFF.

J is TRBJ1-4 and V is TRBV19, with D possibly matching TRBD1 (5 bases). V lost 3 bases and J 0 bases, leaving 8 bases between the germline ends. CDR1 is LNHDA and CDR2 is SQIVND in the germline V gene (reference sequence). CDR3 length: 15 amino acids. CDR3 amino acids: CASSMWGATNEKLFF. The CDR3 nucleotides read TGTGCCAGTAGTATGTGGGGGGCAACTAATGAAAAACTGTTTTTT.

As DNA, the CDR3 is TGTGCCAGCAGCCAGGGGGTGGGCGAGCAGTACGTC. Encoded protein: CASSQGVGEQYV. V gene TRBV7-9 combines with J gene TRBJ2-7, with 7 bases lining up with TRBD1. The CDR3 runs to 12 residues. Germline values: CDR1 SEHNR, CDR2 FQNEAQ (reference sequence). Losses at the gene ends were 5 bases for V and 6 bases for J; bases not matched to a gene: 4.

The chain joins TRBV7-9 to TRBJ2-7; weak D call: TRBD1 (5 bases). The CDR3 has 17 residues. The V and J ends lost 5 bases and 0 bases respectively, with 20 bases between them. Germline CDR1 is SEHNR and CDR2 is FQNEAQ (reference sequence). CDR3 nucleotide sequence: TGTGCCAGCAGCCACCCTTTCCAGGACAAAATCTCCTACGAGCAGTACTTC. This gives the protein CASSHPFQDKISYEQYF.

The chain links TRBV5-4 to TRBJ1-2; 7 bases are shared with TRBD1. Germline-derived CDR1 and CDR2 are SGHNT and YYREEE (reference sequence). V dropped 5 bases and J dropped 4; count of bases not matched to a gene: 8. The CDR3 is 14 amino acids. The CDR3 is CASSPGTAGYGYTF. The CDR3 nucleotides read TGTGCCAGCAGTCCCGGGACAGCGGGCTATGGCTACACCTTC.

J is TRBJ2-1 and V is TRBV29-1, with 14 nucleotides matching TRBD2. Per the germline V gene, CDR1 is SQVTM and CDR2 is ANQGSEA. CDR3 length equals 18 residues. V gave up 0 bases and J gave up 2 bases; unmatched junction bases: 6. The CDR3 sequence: CSVEEGTSGSKAYNEQFF. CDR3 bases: TGCAGCGTTGAAGAAGGGACTAGCGGGAGTAAAGCCTACAATGAGCAGTTCTTC.

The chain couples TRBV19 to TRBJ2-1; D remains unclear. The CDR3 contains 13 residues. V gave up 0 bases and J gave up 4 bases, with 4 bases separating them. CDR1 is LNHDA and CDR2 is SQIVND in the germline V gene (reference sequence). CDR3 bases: TGTGCCAGTAGTATAGATACATACAATGAGCAGTTCTTC. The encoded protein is CASSIDTYNEQFF.

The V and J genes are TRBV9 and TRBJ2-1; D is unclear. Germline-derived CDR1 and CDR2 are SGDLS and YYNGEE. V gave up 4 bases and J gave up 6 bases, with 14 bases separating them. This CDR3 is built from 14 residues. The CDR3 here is CASSPRLSPNEQFF. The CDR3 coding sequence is TGTGCCAGCAGCCCCAGACTCAGCCCCAATGAGCAGTTCTTC.

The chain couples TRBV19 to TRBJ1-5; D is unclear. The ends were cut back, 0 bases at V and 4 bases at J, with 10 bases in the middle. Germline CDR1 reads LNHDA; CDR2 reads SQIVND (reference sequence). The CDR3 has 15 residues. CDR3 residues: CASSIDGNGNQPQHF. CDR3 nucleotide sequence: TGTGCCAGTAGTATAGACGGGAATGGGAATCAGCCCCAGCATTTT.

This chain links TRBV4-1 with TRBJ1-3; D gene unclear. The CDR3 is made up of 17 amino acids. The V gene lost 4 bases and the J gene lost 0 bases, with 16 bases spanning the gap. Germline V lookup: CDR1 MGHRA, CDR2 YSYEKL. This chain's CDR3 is CASSPIHGSGSGNTIYF. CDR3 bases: TGCGCCAGCAGCCCCATTCACGGAAGCGGCTCTGGAAACACCATATATTTT.

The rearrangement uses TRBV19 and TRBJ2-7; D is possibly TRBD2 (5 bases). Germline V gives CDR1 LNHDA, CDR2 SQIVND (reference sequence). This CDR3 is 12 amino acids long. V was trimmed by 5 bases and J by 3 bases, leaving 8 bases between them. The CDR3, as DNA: TGTGCCAGTAGTTACGGGAACTACGAGCAGTACTTC. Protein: CASSYGNYEQYF.

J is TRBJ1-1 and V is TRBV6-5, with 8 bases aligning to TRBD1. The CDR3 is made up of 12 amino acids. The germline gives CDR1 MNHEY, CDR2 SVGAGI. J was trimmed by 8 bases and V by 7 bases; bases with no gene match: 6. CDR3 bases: TGTGCCAGCACCACAGGGGGTACCGAAGCTTTCTTT. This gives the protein CASTTGGTEAFF.

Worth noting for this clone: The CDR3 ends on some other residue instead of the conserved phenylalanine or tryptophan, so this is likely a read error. Here the CDR3 reads CASSQDGNYYGYTL. The CDR3 DNA follows: TGCGCCAGCAGCCAAGACGGCAACTACTATGGCTACACCCTC. The chain combines TRBV4-1 with TRBJ1-2, with D hard to call. The germline gives CDR1 MGHRA, CDR2 YSYEKL. The CDR3 spans 14 residues. V lost 0 bases, J lost 3 bases, and 8 bases lay in between.

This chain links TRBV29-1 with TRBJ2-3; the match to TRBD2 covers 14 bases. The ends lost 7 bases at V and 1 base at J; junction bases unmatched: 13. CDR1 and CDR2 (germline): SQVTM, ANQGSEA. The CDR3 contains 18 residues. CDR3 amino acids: CSATGLAGENLRTDTQYF. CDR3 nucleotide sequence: TGCAGCGCGACGGGACTAGCGGGAGAAAACCTACGCACAGATACGCAGTATTTT.

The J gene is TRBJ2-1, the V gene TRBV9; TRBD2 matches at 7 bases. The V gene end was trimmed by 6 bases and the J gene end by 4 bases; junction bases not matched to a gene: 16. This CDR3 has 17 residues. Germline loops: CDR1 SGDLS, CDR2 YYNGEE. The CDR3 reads CASTLGSRTSAYNEQFF. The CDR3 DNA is TGTGCCAGCACTCTAGGGTCGAGGACTAGTGCTTACAATGAGCAGTTCTTC.

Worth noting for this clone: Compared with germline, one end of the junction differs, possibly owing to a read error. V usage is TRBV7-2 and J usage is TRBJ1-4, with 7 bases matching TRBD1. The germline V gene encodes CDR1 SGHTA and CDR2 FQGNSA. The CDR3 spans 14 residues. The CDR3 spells CASSLTGTSEKLFF. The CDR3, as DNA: TGTGCCAGCAGCCTGACAGGGACTAGTGAAAAACTGTTTTTT.

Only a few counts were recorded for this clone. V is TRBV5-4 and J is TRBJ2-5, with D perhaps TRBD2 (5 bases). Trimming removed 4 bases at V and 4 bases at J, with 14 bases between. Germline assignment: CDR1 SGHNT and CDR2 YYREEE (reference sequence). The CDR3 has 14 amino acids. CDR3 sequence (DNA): TGTGCCAGCAGCGACGATGAGGAGGTAGAGACCCAGTACTTC. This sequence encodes CASSDDEEVETQYF.

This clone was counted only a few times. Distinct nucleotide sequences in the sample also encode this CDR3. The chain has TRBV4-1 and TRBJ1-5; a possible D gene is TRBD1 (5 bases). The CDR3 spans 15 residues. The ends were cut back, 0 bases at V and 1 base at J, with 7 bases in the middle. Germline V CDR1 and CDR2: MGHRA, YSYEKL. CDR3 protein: CASSQDQGSNQPQHF. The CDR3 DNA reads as TGCGCCAGCAGCCAAGATCAGGGCAGCAATCAGCCCCAGCATTTT.

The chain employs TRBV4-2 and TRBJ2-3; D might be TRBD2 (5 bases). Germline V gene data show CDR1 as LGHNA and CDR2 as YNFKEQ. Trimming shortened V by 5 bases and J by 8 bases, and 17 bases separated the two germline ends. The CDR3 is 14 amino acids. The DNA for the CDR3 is TGTGCCAGCAGCGAGAGGGCCAGCGCAGGTACGCAGTATTTT. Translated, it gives CASSERASAGTQYF.

CDR3 loop: CASSLSRGGSYNEQFF. Here the CDR3 DNA reads TGCGCCAGCAGCTTGAGCAGGGGCGGATCCTACAATGAGCAGTTCTTC. The V gene is TRBV5-1, the J gene TRBJ2-1, with a tentative D call TRBD1 (6 bases). The germline V gene encodes CDR1 SGHRS and CDR2 YFSETQ. The CDR3 length is 16 residues. Between the trimmed V and J ends, which lost 1 base and 1 base, there was a span of 12 bases.

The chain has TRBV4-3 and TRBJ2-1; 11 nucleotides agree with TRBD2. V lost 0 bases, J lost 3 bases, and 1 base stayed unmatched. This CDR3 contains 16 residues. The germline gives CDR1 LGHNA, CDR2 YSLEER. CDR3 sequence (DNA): TGCGCCAGCAGCCAAGATAGCGGGGGGGTCTACAATGAGCAGTTCTTC. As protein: CASSQDSGGVYNEQFF.

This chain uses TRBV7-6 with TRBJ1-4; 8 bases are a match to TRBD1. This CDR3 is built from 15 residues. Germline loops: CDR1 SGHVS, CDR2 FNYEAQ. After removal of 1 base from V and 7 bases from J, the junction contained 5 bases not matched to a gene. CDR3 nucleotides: TGTGCCAGCAGCTTAGTCGGCAGGGGGCTTGAAAAACTGTTTTTT. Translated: CASSLVGRGLEKLFF.

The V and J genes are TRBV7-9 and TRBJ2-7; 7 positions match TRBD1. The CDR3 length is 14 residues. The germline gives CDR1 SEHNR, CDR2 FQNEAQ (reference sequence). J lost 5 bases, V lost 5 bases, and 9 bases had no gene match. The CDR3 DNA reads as TGTGCCAGCAGCCCTCGACAGGGTCCGGACGAGCAGTACTTC. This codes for CASSPRQGPDEQYF. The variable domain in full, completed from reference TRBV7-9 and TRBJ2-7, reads DTGVSQNPRHKITKRGQNVTFRCDPISEHNRLYWYRQTLGQGPEFLTYFQNEAQLEKSRLLSDRFSAERPKGSFSTLEIQRTEQGDSAMYLCASSPRQGPDEQYFGPGTRLTVT.

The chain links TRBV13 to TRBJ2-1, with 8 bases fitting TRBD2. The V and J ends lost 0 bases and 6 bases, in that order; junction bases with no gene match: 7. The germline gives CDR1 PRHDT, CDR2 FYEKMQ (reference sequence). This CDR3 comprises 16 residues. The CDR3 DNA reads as TGTGCCAGCAGCTTAGGGGTAGCGGGAACCCTCAATGAGCAGTTCTTC. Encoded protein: CASSLGVAGTLNEQFF.

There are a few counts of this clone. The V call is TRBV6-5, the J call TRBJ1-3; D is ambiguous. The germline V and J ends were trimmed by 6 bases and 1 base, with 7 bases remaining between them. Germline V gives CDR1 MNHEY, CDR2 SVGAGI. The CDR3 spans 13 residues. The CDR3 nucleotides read TGTGCCAGCAGCGCAGATTCTGGAAACACCATATATTTT. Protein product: CASSADSGNTIYF.